The source of this T cell receptor (beta chain) is a study of sequential checkpoint blockade in melanoma (dated by TCRdb to the late 2010s). About the study as a whole: Patients were assigned by 1:1 randomization to either first-line nivolumab followed by ipilimumab (arm A) or ipilimumab followed by nivolumab (arm B). About three quarters of the matched tumor biopsy pairs taken before and after treatment were from the same lesion. Matched tumor biopsies were taken from some 23 patients before treatment and at week 13, after single-agent nivolumab (arm A) or ipilimumab (arm B). DNA from approximately 91 melanoma tumor samples collected before treatment underwent TCRbeta immunosequencing. Maintenance nivolumab was given following each of the two trial sequences.

TCRbeta CDR3 regions were immunosequenced from genomic DNA with the immunoSEQ Assay. Genomic DNA was amplified by bias-controlled multiplex PCR before high-throughput sequencing. In the source study's methods: To quantify the absolute abundance of each unique TCRbeta CDR3 region, the sequences were collapsed and filtered. Clonality was defined as 1 minus Pielou's evenness and was calculated using productive rearrangements only. Tumor T-cell fraction was computed by normalizing TCRbeta template counts to usable DNA, estimated from several housekeeping genes. A previously published method was used to identify clones whose frequencies were significantly greater in on-treatment samples than in baseline samples. This immuneACCESS table, as held by TCRdb, lists in-frame sequences with V and J called but not all clones. Of the missing ones, under half trace to an unresolved V gene in checked studies; the others have no known cause. V and J calls and clone size follow that table, whereas D and trimming were derived from the DNA. A total of 950 to 1,500 clones appear in this sample, 19% of them only once. Roughly 14% of the sample goes to the ten largest clones.

Of note for this clone: Its recognized antigen is unknown. Base qualities are not at hand, and no much larger clone is one base apart.

The study at large found these results: Patients with increases in tumor T-cell fraction and clonality by week 13 were approximately 30 times more likely to achieve clinical benefit. The response-prediction model combining TCR metrics and mutation burden needs validation in larger, independent patient cohorts. Within-arm analyses of tumor T-cell fraction were limited by small sample sizes and reduced statistical power. Tumor T-cell fraction and clonality were found to correlate with PD-L1 staining and CD8+ T-cell counts but not with mutational load. Among patients in the nivolumab-first arm (arm A), tumor TIL clonality before treatment was associated with response (P = .04).

The treatment or condition label corresponds to: randomized to nivolumab then ipilimumab (arm A) or the reverse (arm B). Prior DNA-damaging chemotherapy had not been received by any trial patient. Samples were obtained from patients with melanoma enrolled in CheckMate 064, a randomized, open-label phase II trial of sequential checkpoint blockade. Tumor TCR sequencing used genomic DNA from formalin-fixed paraffin-embedded (FFPE) tissue samples. Trimming at the junction amounts to 1 base on V and 4 bases on J, and the germline ends lie 19 bases apart. The germline V gene sets CDR1 to MGHDK and CDR2 to SYGVNS. The CDR3 goes from the cysteine to the phenylalanine over 17 residues. The read is trimmed to its CDR3 DNA, 51 bases read in frame from base 1.

Here the chain combines TRBV25-1 and TRBJ1-1; TRBD1 is a possible D gene, resting on 5 matching bases. This TCR was recovered from a human donor with melanoma. Sequences were derived from tumor tissue (inferred from file names), sampled from a patient given nivolumab and ipilimumab in sequence. Read as DNA, the sequence is TGTGCCAGCAGTGAATCTTCATCGGGGGGTAGAAGCACTGAAGCTTTCTTT. This gives the protein CASSESSSGGRSTEAFF.